There are many counts of the clone carrying this T cell receptor (beta chain). Its antigen remains unidentified. The data originate from a study of regulatory T cells in long-lasting Graves disease. Study results and limitations: New patients shared roughly 980 public clonotypes, fewer than the approximately 2,500 shared by persistent patients. Newly diagnosed disease favored TRBV20-1 and TRBJ2-1 over persistent disease.

The CDR3 sequence is 14 residues long. Germline-derived CDR1 and CDR2 are LGHDT and YNNKEL (reference sequence). With 8 bases clipped from V and 3 bases from J, the junction kept 5 bases outside the gene matches. Time point noted: newly diagnosed GD, antithyroid drugs for less than 3 months. TCR sequences were obtained from RNA taken from PBMCs. With iRepertoire HTBI primers and Arm-PCR of CDR3 regions, TCR beta libraries were built. TCRdb re-called the multiplex PCR reads with MiXCR, one entry per CDR3 protein. The repertoire has about 470,000 distinct CDR3 sequences, around 15% of them found once; the top ten carry 12%. This sample also belongs to another study, concerning T cells in Graves' hyperthyroidism and ophthalmopathy. From that report: The HTBI set primed first-round TCR CDR3 RT-PCR.

The clonotype originates from a man aged 40-49 years with Graves disease. This chain links TRBV3-1 with TRBJ2-1; TRBD2 aligns across 9 bases. Sequences were derived from peripheral blood mononuclear cells (PBMCs), sampled at new diagnosis, from a patient treated with antithyroid drugs. CDR3: CASSGTSSYNEQFF. For the CDR3, the DNA is TGTGCCAGCTCCGGGACTAGCAGCTACAATGAGCAGTTCTTC.